This T cell receptor beta chain derives from a study of monozygotic twins with inflammatory bowel disease. Regarding the study as a whole: Repertoire similarity did not differ between concordant and discordant twins, perhaps due to limited power. T cell subtypes were not distinguishable in this analysis.

The template-switching step introduced UMIs that carried a 6-nucleotide sample barcode. From the 5' RACE reads, TCRdb lists one entry per CDR3 protein and no DNA. This sample's table reports fewer than 350,000 distinct CDR3 sequences. Germline V lookup: CDR1 MDHEN, CDR2 SYDVKM. This CDR3 region has 14 residues. Phlebotomy per donor yielded a single 2.5 ml blood sample. Regarding this clonotype: Its antigen remains unidentified.

This TCR was recovered from a human donor with ulcerative colitis or Crohn's disease, or a healthy co-twin of an affected twin (not recorded which). The J gene is TRBJ1-2, the V gene TRBV28; TCRdb's D gene call, TRBD1, goes unchecked for lack of DNA. Sequenced input: blood. The CDR3 reads CASTPRGGDYGYTF.